This T cell receptor beta chain comes out of a study of blood T cell repertoires in COVID-19. The wider study: The United States, Italy and Spain provided the acute and convalescent COVID-19 samples. Nucleic acid was either cDNA or gDNA, and it came from T cells, B-cell-depleted T cells, or PBMCs.

Per the study methods: For nucleated cells, counts were estimated from reference gene primer amplification. Assay: immunoSEQ multiplex PCR; the TCRdb copy retains only in-frame clones and omits some. V and J calls and clone size come straight from that table; D and trimming were deduced from the DNA. The repertoire includes some 150,000 clones, 88% of them detected once, and about 10% sits in the top ten. Trimming removed 3 bases at V and 2 bases at J, with 14 bases between. The CDR3 runs 15 residues. Germline values: CDR1 SGDLS, CDR2 YYNGEE. The rearrangement uses TRBV9 and TRBJ1-2; TRBD1 is a possible D gene (6 bases). The origin of this receptor is a man aged 45-65 years with active or convalescent COVID-19. Material for sequencing was peripheral blood. The CDR3 DNA reads as TGTGCCAGCAGCGCCGGACAGCTCGAAAACTATGGCTACACCTTC. Translating it yields CASSAGQLENYGYTF.